The next 26 T cell receptor beta chains were all read from a single sample in a study of blood T cell repertoires in COVID-19. Libraries were prepared by immunoSEQ multiplex PCR; TCRdb keeps only in-frame clonotypes and omits some of them. The repertoire has some 120,000 clones, approximately 80% of them found once; the top ten carry 1.9%. Material: peripheral blood. These TCRs come from a man in his 70s with acute or convalescent COVID-19.

V gene TRBV5-4 combines with J gene TRBJ2-7; tentative D call: TRBD2 (5 bases). This CDR3 contains 14 residues. CDR1 and CDR2 (germline): SGHNT, YYREEE (reference sequence). V was trimmed by 2 bases and J by 4 bases, leaving 13 bases between them. This chain's CDR3 is CASSFEPGRYEQYF. CDR3 nucleotide sequence: TGTGCCAGCAGCTTTGAGCCGGGAAGGTACGAGCAGTACTTC.

The V and J genes are TRBV18 and TRBJ2-1; 8 bases align to TRBD1. The CDR3 consists of 15 residues. The V gene end was trimmed by 3 bases and the J gene end by 3 bases; junction bases not matched to a gene: 4. Germline assignment: CDR1 KGHSH and CDR2 LQKENI. CDR3 amino acids: CASSPGTGGYNEQFF. In nucleotides, the CDR3 is TGTGCCAGCTCACCCGGGACAGGCGGCTACAATGAGCAGTTCTTC.

V gene TRBV19 combines with J gene TRBJ2-3; D is possibly TRBD2 (6 bases). Germline assignment: CDR1 LNHDA and CDR2 SQIVND (reference sequence). The CDR3 runs to 16 residues. The V and J ends lost 5 bases and 0 bases respectively, with 15 bases between them. The CDR3 protein is CASSSRLGISTDTQYF. The CDR3, as DNA: TGTGCCAGTAGTTCTCGACTAGGGATTAGCACAGATACGCAGTATTTT. The entire variable domain, with the rest obtained from reference TRBV19 and TRBJ2-3, is as follows: DGGITQSPKYLFRKEGQNVTLSCEQNLNHDAMYWYRQDPGQGLRLIYYSQIVNDFQKGDIAEGYSVSREKKESFPLTVTSAQKNPTAFYLCASSSRLGISTDTQYFGPGTRLTVL.

The sample holds one count of this clone. The chain links TRBV6-5 to TRBJ1-1, with 7 positions matching TRBD1. CDR1 MNHEY and CDR2 SVGAGI come from the germline V gene. V dropped 7 bases and J dropped 3; count of bases not matched to a gene: 8. There are 14 residues in the CDR3. CDR3 residues: CASTRTGFDTEAFF. The CDR3 DNA sequence: TGTGCCAGCACCCGGACAGGCTTCGACACTGAAGCTTTCTTT.

This clone appeared a few times. The CDR3 nucleotides read TGTGCCAGCAGCCAAGATCGGACAAGACGCCAAGAGACCCAGTACTTC. Translation gives CASSQDRTRRQETQYF. The chain recombines TRBV4-2 with TRBJ2-5, with D perhaps matching TRBD1 (5 bases). The CDR3 length is 16 residues. The germline gives CDR1 LGHNA, CDR2 YNFKEQ. V gave up 0 bases and J gave up 1 base, with 12 bases separating them.

For the CDR3, the DNA is TGTGCCACCGGACTAGTTGGAAACACCATATATTTT. Translating it yields CATGLVGNTIYF. V gene TRBV15 combines with J gene TRBJ1-3; no reliable D call. This CDR3 contains 12 residues. The germline V gene encodes CDR1 LNHNV and CDR2 YYDKDF (reference sequence). V dropped 8 bases and J dropped 3 bases, with 8 bases sitting between them.

The gene calls are TRBV5-4 and TRBJ2-5, with 8 bases matching TRBD1. The germline V gene encodes CDR1 SGHNT and CDR2 YYREEE (reference sequence). The CDR3 extends over 13 amino acids. Trimming cost V 4 bases and J 7 bases; bases outside gene matches: 6. CDR3 in DNA: TGTGCCAGCAGCGACAGGGGTGAAGGGACCCAGTACTTC. Amino acid sequence: CASSDRGEGTQYF.

This chain links TRBV5-1 with TRBJ1-5, with TRBD1 matching 7 bases. Looked up from germline, CDR1 is SGHRS and CDR2 is YFSETQ. CDR3 length equals 17 residues. V was clipped by 4 bases and J by 6 bases; unmatched bases: 16. The DNA for the CDR3 is TGCGCCAGCAGCATGCCCCCGAGACAGGGTTATTCTCAGCCCCAGCATTTT. It is translated as CASSMPPRQGYSQPQHF.

The chain combines TRBV5-1 with TRBJ2-2; D may be TRBD1 (5 bases). Germline CDR1 and CDR2: SGHRS and YFSETQ. The CDR3 is 16 residues long. V shed 4 bases and J shed 4 bases, with 17 bases lying between them. The CDR3 DNA follows: TGCGCCAGCAGCAGAACAGGCACTCCGGGCACCGGGGAGCTGTTTTTT. Translated, it gives CASSRTGTPGTGELFF.

The chain has TRBV19 and TRBJ1-5; the D is unclear. This CDR3 spans 12 amino acids. The V end lost 3 bases, the J end lost 9 bases, and 9 bases lay between the germline ends. Germline V gene data show CDR1 as LNHDA and CDR2 as SQIVND (reference sequence). CDR3 coding DNA: TGTGCCAGTAGTATCCCCAGAAGGCCCCAGCATTTT. Its protein is CASSIPRRPQHF.

V and J are TRBV11-2 and TRBJ1-1; 7 bases match TRBD1. The CDR3 has 13 amino acids. Germline assignment: CDR1 SGHAT and CDR2 FQNNGV. J was trimmed by 1 base and V by 5 bases; bases with no gene match: 1. The CDR3 sequence: CASSRDRNTEAFF. The DNA for the CDR3 is TGTGCCAGCAGCCGGGACAGGAACACTGAAGCTTTCTTT. Looking up the rest from reference TRBV11-2 and TRBJ1-1 gives the full variable domain: EAGVAQSPRYKIIEKRQSVAFWCNPISGHATLYWYQQILGQGPKLLIQFQNNGVVDDSQLPKDRFSAERLKGVDSTLKIQPAKLEDSAVYLCASSRDRNTEAFFGQGTRLTVV.

The chain links TRBV3-1 (or the pseudogene TRBV3-2) to TRBJ1-1; no clear D. V was cut by 6 bases and J by 1 base, with 6 bases left in between. Per germline, CDR1 LGHDT and CDR2 YNNKEL (reference sequence). The CDR3 length is 12 residues. The CDR3 nucleotides read TGTGCCAGCAGTCGAGCGAACACTGAAGCTTTCTTT. It codes for CASSRANTEAFF.

The chain uses TRBV19 and TRBJ2-7; D is possibly TRBD1 (6 bases). The CDR3 sequence is 13 residues long. Germline CDR1 reads LNHDA; CDR2 reads SQIVND (reference sequence). The V end was cut by 3 bases, the J end by 6 bases, with 12 bases between. The CDR3 DNA reads as TGTGCCAGTAGTATTCTGGACAGACGCGAGCAGTACTTC. This translates into CASSILDRREQYF.

The chain links TRBV7-2 to TRBJ1-1; 12 bases line up with TRBD1. The CDR3 is made up of 17 amino acids. The J segment lost 5 bases and the V segment lost 5 bases, leaving 12 bases of the junction unmatched. CDR1 SGHTA and CDR2 FQGNSA come from the germline V gene. Written as DNA, the CDR3 is TGTGCCAGCAGCCCTGGGACAGGGGGCGCGGGTGGTACTGAAGCTTTCTTT. This encodes CASSPGTGGAGGTEAFF.

V gene TRBV3-1 (or the pseudogene TRBV3-2) combines with J gene TRBJ2-1; 8 nucleotides line up with TRBD2. This CDR3 spans 16 amino acids. Looked up from germline, CDR1 is LGHDT and CDR2 is YNNKEL (reference sequence). The trim removed 3 bases at V and 7 bases at J, leaving 11 bases unmatched. CDR3: CASSHRVGGAGNEQFF. CDR3 nucleotide sequence: TGTGCCAGCAGCCACCGAGTCGGGGGGGCTGGGAATGAGCAGTTCTTC.

The chain is built from TRBV11-1 and TRBJ1-1, with 7 bases matching TRBD1. V was pared by 2 bases and J by 7 bases, with 4 bases of the junction left unmatched. The CDR3 contains 13 residues. Per germline, CDR1 SGHAT and CDR2 FQDESV (reference sequence). The CDR3 DNA follows: TGTGCCAGCAGCTTATGGGGGACAGTTGAAGCTTTCTTT. Its protein is CASSLWGTVEAFF. Looking up the rest from reference TRBV11-1 and TRBJ1-1 gives the full variable domain: EAEVAQSPRYKITEKSQAVAFWCDPISGHATLYWYRQILGQGPELLVQFQDESVVDDSQLPKDRFSAERLKGVDSTLKIQPAELGDSAMYLCASSLWGTVEAFFGQGTRLTVV.

V usage is TRBV19 and J usage is TRBJ2-7, with 8 bases that match TRBD1. The germline gives CDR1 LNHDA, CDR2 SQIVND (reference sequence). The CDR3 sequence is 14 residues long. The V gene end was trimmed by 4 bases and the J gene end by 2 bases; junction bases not matched to a gene: 4. The CDR3 nucleotides are TGTGCCAGTAGTACGACAGGGGCGACCTACGAGCAGTACTTC. Protein product: CASSTTGATYEQYF.

The chain combines TRBV2 with TRBJ2-7; a possible D gene is TRBD1 (6 bases). The CDR3 sequence is 13 residues long. V was cut by 8 bases and J by 3 bases, with 14 bases left in between. Germline CDR1 and CDR2: SNHLY and FYNNEI. The CDR3 protein is CASGLSRGYEQYF. Here the CDR3 DNA reads TGTGCCAGCGGGCTAAGCAGGGGCTACGAGCAGTACTTC.

The J gene is TRBJ1-1, the V gene TRBV19, with D perhaps matching TRBD1 (5 bases). The germline V and J ends were trimmed by 7 bases and 4 bases, with 16 bases remaining between them. Germline loops: CDR1 LNHDA, CDR2 SQIVND (reference sequence). The CDR3 contains 14 residues. CDR3 amino acids: CASTGVSGITEAFF. For the CDR3, the DNA is TGTGCCAGTACGGGGGTCTCCGGAATCACTGAAGCTTTCTTT.

This clone was recorded a few times. The chain uses TRBV27 and TRBJ2-1, with 9 bases identical to TRBD2. The CDR3 consists of 13 residues. The ends lost 7 bases at V and 5 bases at J; junction bases unmatched: 3. The germline V gene has CDR1 MNHEY and CDR2 SMNVEV (reference sequence). CDR3 DNA sequence: TGTGCCAGCACCGGGACTAGCCACAATGAGCAGTTCTTC. Translated: CASTGTSHNEQFF.

The chain employs TRBV19 and TRBJ2-7; 8 nucleotides align to TRBD2. V lost 3 bases to trimming and J lost 3 bases; unmatched junction nucleotides: 7. The CDR3 is 15 amino acids. CDR1 and CDR2 (germline): LNHDA, SQIVND (reference sequence). This chain's CDR3 is CASSISGAKNYEQYF. The CDR3 nucleotides read TGTGCCAGTAGTATTAGCGGGGCGAAAAACTACGAGCAGTACTTC.

The chain links TRBV9 to TRBJ2-5; the match to TRBD2 covers 7 bases. Trimming removed 4 bases from V and 8 bases from J; junction bases left unmatched: 8. The CDR3 has 13 amino acids. CDR1 is SGDLS and CDR2 is YYNGEE in the germline V gene. CDR3 region: CASSSQGGGTQYF. CDR3 in DNA: TGTGCCAGCAGCAGTCAGGGCGGGGGAACCCAGTACTTC.

This clone was counted only a few times. The J gene is TRBJ1-1, the V gene TRBV29-1, with a weak D call TRBD1 (5 bases). Trimming pared 2 bases from V and 1 base from J, leaving 5 bases between. The length of the CDR3 is 12 residues. Germline assignment: CDR1 SQVTM and CDR2 ANQGSEA. CDR3 bases: TGCAGCGTTGAACAGGGGAACACTGAAGCTTTCTTT. It encodes CSVEQGNTEAFF.

With regard to this clone: Other DNA variants within this sample encode the same CDR3. The chain is built from TRBV6-5 and TRBJ1-6; the match to TRBD1 covers 7 bases. The ends lost 6 bases at V and 7 bases at J; junction bases unmatched: 3. Germline V gene lookup returns CDR1 MNHEY and CDR2 SVGAGI. This CDR3 has 13 residues. The CDR3, as DNA: TGTGCCAGCAGAAGGGACAGCAATTCACCCCTCCACTTT. It yields the protein CASRRDSNSPLHF.

This chain links TRBV9 with TRBJ1-3; D not certain. The V gene lost 0 bases and the J gene lost 0 bases, with 4 bases spanning the gap. The CDR3 totals 14 residues. Germline CDR1 SGDLS, CDR2 YYNGEE. The CDR3 sequence is CASSVDLSGNTIYF. DNA for the CDR3: TGTGCCAGCAGCGTAGATCTCTCTGGAAACACCATATATTTT.

V gene TRBV3-1 (or the pseudogene TRBV3-2) combines with J gene TRBJ2-7; perhaps TRBD1 as D (6 bases). This CDR3 spans 19 amino acids. Trimming took 7 bases from V and 2 from J, leaving 30 bases between them. Germline-derived CDR1 and CDR2 are LGHDT and YNNKEL (reference sequence). The CDR3 DNA reads as TGTGCCAGCACCAGGAGTACGCTGACCGGGACACTCTTAACCTACGAGCAGTACTTC. This gives the protein CASTRSTLTGTLLTYEQYF.